A single sample is the source of the 20 T cell receptor beta chains below, sequenced in a study of cytomegalovirus exposure and HLA in healthy donors. TCRdb's table, derived via immunoSEQ multiplex PCR, lists solely in-frame clones and lacks some. Of tens of thousands of clones listed, about 90% are singletons. The sample was PBMCs. The receptors were gathered from a man aged 18-30 years in good health and CMV-seronegative.

The J gene is TRBJ1-1, the V gene TRBV7-2, with TRBD1 matching over 9 bases. With V trimmed by 0 bases and J by 0 bases, 8 bases remained unmatched. This CDR3 comprises 18 residues. CDR1 is SGHTA and CDR2 is FQGNSA in the germline V gene. Here the CDR3 reads CASSLAVTGGYMNTEAFF. The CDR3 DNA follows: TGTGCCAGCAGCTTAGCGGTGACAGGGGGGTATATGAACACTGAAGCTTTCTTT.

The chain is built from TRBV7-9 and TRBJ1-2, with a tentative D call TRBD1 (5 bases). Germline loops: CDR1 SEHNR, CDR2 FQNEAQ (reference sequence). With 1 base removed from V and 5 bases from J, the gap between germline ends came to 11 bases. The length of the CDR3 is 14 residues. CDR3 sequence reads: CASSLGLTDYGYTF. CDR3 coding DNA: TGTGCCAGCAGCTTAGGCTTGACAGATTATGGCTACACCTTC.

The CDR3 protein is CASSQVTRGKKTQYF. As DNA, the CDR3 is TGCGCCAGCAGCCAAGTTACGCGGGGAAAAAAGACCCAGTACTTC. V usage is TRBV4-3 and J usage is TRBJ2-5; possibly TRBD2 for D (6 bases). V dropped 1 base and J dropped 6 bases, with 15 bases sitting between them. The CDR3 is 15 amino acids. The germline V gene encodes CDR1 LGHNA and CDR2 YSLEER.

The chain uses TRBV7-3 and TRBJ2-1; 12 bases agree with TRBD1. V was pared by 4 bases and J by 8 bases, with 6 bases of the junction left unmatched. Germline lookup yields CDR1 SGHTA and CDR2 FQGTGA. The CDR3 has 15 residues. Here the CDR3 DNA reads TGTGCCAGCAGCTCTGGGACAGGGGGCGGCCATGAGCAGTTCTTC. This translates into CASSSGTGGGHEQFF. The variable domain in full, completed from reference TRBV7-3 and TRBJ2-1, reads GAGVSQTPSNKVTEKGKYVELRCDPISGHTALYWYRQSLGQGPEFLIYFQGTGAADDSGLPNDRFFAVRPEGSVSTLKIQRTERGDSAVYLCASSSGTGGGHEQFFGPGTRLTVL.

The chain has TRBV19 and TRBJ2-2; D not certain. Per germline, CDR1 LNHDA and CDR2 SQIVND (reference sequence). CDR3 length: 14 residues. Trimming removed 7 bases from V and 0 bases from J, with 9 bases in between. CDR3 sequence: CASTKRSNTGELFF. As DNA, the CDR3 is TGTGCCAGTACTAAACGATCGAACACCGGGGAGCTGTTTTTT.

The V and J genes are TRBV7-3 and TRBJ2-1, with 12 bases identical to TRBD2. Trimming removed 4 bases from V and 9 bases from J; junction bases left unmatched: 10. This CDR3 region has 16 residues. CDR1 SGHTA and CDR2 FQGTGA come from the germline V gene. In nucleotides, the CDR3 is TGTGCCAGCAGCTCATCTAGCGGGAGGGCCGGGGGTGAGCAGTTCTTC. Protein: CASSSSSGRAGGEQFF.

The chain uses TRBV7-9 and TRBJ1-5; a possible D gene is TRBD1 (5 bases). Germline V gives CDR1 SEHNR, CDR2 FQNEAQ (reference sequence). Trimming removed 11 bases at V and 6 bases at J, with 17 bases between. This CDR3 contains 13 residues. CDR3 loop: CASDLGPAQPQHF. CDR3 coding DNA: TGTGCCTCAGACCTGGGGCCCGCTCAGCCCCAGCATTTT.

This clone has only a few counts. The V call is TRBV29-1, the J call TRBJ2-7; D is perhaps TRBD1 (6 bases). Trimming cost V 2 bases and J 0 bases, with 8 bases left between them. The germline V gene encodes CDR1 SQVTM and CDR2 ANQGSEA. The CDR3 consists of 13 residues. The CDR3 loop is CSVEQGSSYEQYF. The DNA for the CDR3 is TGCAGCGTTGAACAGGGGAGCTCCTACGAGCAGTACTTC.

The V call is TRBV4-2, the J call TRBJ1-1; a weak D match, TRBD1 (5 bases). This CDR3 contains 15 residues. Trimming shortened V by 1 base and J by 5 bases, and 14 bases separated the two germline ends. Germline CDR1 and CDR2: LGHNA and YNFKEQ. CDR3 residues: CASSQGGRAGTEAFF. The CDR3 region has the DNA TGTGCCAGCAGCCAAGGGGGGAGGGCTGGGACTGAAGCTTTCTTT.

The rearrangement links TRBV18 to TRBJ2-2; 10 nucleotides match TRBD1. CDR1 is KGHSH and CDR2 is LQKENI in the germline V gene. Trimming at V came to 3 bases and at J to 5 bases, leaving 3 bases not matched to a gene. The CDR3 has 15 residues. CDR3 nucleotides: TGTGCCAGCTCACCTCTGGACAGGGGGACCGGGGAGCTGTTTTTT. It specifies CASSPLDRGTGELFF.

This clone is a singleton in its sample. The V call is TRBV28, the J call TRBJ2-1; D is perhaps TRBD1 (5 bases). This CDR3 contains 16 residues. Per the germline V gene, CDR1 is MDHEN and CDR2 is SYDVKM. V gave up 5 bases and J gave up 5 bases, with 19 bases separating them. The CDR3 bases are TGTGCCAGCAGTCCATCGCTGTGGCAGGGTGACAATGAGCAGTTCTTC. This gives the protein CASSPSLWQGDNEQFF.

The J gene is TRBJ2-6, the V gene TRBV19, with unresolved D. V lost 5 bases, J lost 0 bases, and 11 bases lay in between. CDR1 is LNHDA, CDR2 SQIVND, per germline (reference sequence). This CDR3 has 16 residues. The CDR3, as DNA: TGTGCCAGTAGTGTTGAGCATGTCTCTGGGGCCAACGTCCTGACTTTC. As protein: CASSVEHVSGANVLTF.

The chain is built from TRBV7-2 and TRBJ2-5; 8 bases line up with TRBD2. The V and J ends lost 2 bases and 0 bases, in that order; junction bases with no gene match: 2. In germline, CDR1 is SGHTA, CDR2 FQGNSA. The CDR3 runs 15 residues. The CDR3 spells CASSLSGGYQETQYF. CDR3 DNA: TGTGCCAGCAGCTTATCGGGGGGGTACCAAGAGACCCAGTACTTC.

This clone was detected once. The rearrangement uses TRBV4-1 and TRBJ1-3; D is unresolved. Germline V gene data show CDR1 as MGHRA and CDR2 as YSYEKL. V lost 0 bases, J lost 4 bases, and 10 bases lay in between. The CDR3 spans 15 residues. CDR3 sequence reads: CASSQDRGSGNTIYF. CDR3 DNA: TGCGCCAGCAGCCAAGATCGAGGGTCCGGAAACACCATATATTTT.

V and J are TRBV28 and TRBJ2-7, with 7 bases matching TRBD1. The CDR3 consists of 13 residues. J lost 4 bases, V lost 8 bases, and 8 bases had no gene match. Germline V gene data show CDR1 as MDHEN and CDR2 as SYDVKM. As DNA, the CDR3 is TGTGCCAGCGGACAGGACAAACCTTACGAGCAGTACTTC. Its translation is CASGQDKPYEQYF.

The V call is TRBV19, the J call TRBJ1-1; D is unclear. V lost 4 bases and J 8 bases, leaving 8 bases between the germline ends. The V gene's germline CDR1 is LNHDA and CDR2 SQIVND (reference sequence). There are 11 residues in the CDR3. The CDR3: CASSNRLEAFF. The CDR3 nucleotides read TGTGCCAGTAGTAACCGGTTAGAAGCTTTCTTT.

The rearrangement uses TRBV7-6 and TRBJ2-5; 7 bases line up with TRBD1. V lost 5 bases, J lost 3 bases, and 9 bases stayed unmatched. The CDR3 is made up of 15 amino acids. Germline V CDR1 and CDR2: SGHVS, FNYEAQ. The CDR3, as DNA: TGTGCCAGCAGCCCCAGAACAGGGGTGAAAGAGACCCAGTACTTC. Its protein is CASSPRTGVKETQYF.

This chain uses TRBV28 with TRBJ2-7; the match to TRBD2 covers 8 bases. Germline V gene data show CDR1 as MDHEN and CDR2 as SYDVKM. The length of the CDR3 is 16 residues. V gave up 6 bases and J gave up 2 bases; unmatched junction bases: 12. CDR3 nucleotides: TGTGCCAGCAGCCCCCCGGGAACTAGCGGTACCTACGAGCAGTACTTC. Its translation: CASSPPGTSGTYEQYF. The whole variable domain, filled in from reference TRBV28 and TRBJ2-7, reads DVKVTQSSRYLVKRTGEKVFLECVQDMDHENMFWYRQDPGLGLRLIYFSYDVKMKEKGDIPEGYSVSREKKERFSLILESASTNQTSMYLCASSPPGTSGTYEQYFGPGTRLTVT.

J is TRBJ1-2 and V is TRBV20-1; D is unclear. Trimming removed 6 bases at V and 8 bases at J, with 7 bases between. CDR1 is DFQATT and CDR2 is SNEGSKA in the germline V gene (reference sequence). This CDR3 has 9 amino acids. The CDR3 sequence: CSAAAGYTF. Here the CDR3 DNA reads TGCAGTGCCGCGGCCGGCTACACCTTC.

This sequence joins TRBV9 and TRBJ2-5, with 12 bases lining up with TRBD2. This CDR3 contains 16 residues. J was trimmed by 2 bases and V by 7 bases; bases with no gene match: 9. In germline, CDR1 is SGDLS, CDR2 YYNGEE. In nucleotides, the CDR3 is TGTGCCAGCGGGTTCCCGACTAGCGGGGGTCAAGAGACCCAGTACTTC. As protein: CASGFPTSGGQETQYF. The full variable domain, with the rest looked up from reference TRBV9 and TRBJ2-5, is DSGVTQTPKHLITATGQRVTLRCSPRSGDLSVYWYQQSLDQGLQFLIQYYNGEERAKGNILERFSAQQFPDLHSELNLSSLELGDSALYFCASGFPTSGGQETQYFGPGTRLLVL.